This T cell receptor beta chain was identified during a study of vaccination and CD4 T cells after COVID-19. Study details: In the convalescent cohort, there were six males and four females, two of them Hispanic.

Treatment here: roughly 11-day PBMC culture with coronavirus spike peptide pools or control peptides (ViraFEST assay). Oncomine TCR Beta short-read sequencing was applied to DNA from cultured CD4+ T cells. TCRdb reprocessed the PCR reads with MiXCR, giving one entry per CDR3 protein. This sample has roughly 17,000 distinct CDR3 sequences, with approximately 77% found just once. J was trimmed by 5 bases and V by 4 bases; bases with no gene match: 4. Per germline, CDR1 MNHNS and CDR2 SASEGT. This CDR3 is 15 amino acids long. Study-wide results and caveats: Researchers report that a median approximately 85% of reactive clones in convalescent patients surfaced only post-vaccination.

This clonotype was recorded once. Its antigen is as yet unknown. The source of this sequence is a human donor who received a COVID-19 vaccine. Specimen: CD4+ T cells from blood, cultured in vitro, collected after SARS-CoV-2 vaccination. This rearrangement joins TRBV6-1 to TRBJ2-2, with 10 bases identical to TRBD1. The CDR3 bases are TGTGCCAGCAGTGGATGGGACAGGGGAACCGGGGAGCTGTTTTTT. Translation: CASSGWDRGTGELFF.